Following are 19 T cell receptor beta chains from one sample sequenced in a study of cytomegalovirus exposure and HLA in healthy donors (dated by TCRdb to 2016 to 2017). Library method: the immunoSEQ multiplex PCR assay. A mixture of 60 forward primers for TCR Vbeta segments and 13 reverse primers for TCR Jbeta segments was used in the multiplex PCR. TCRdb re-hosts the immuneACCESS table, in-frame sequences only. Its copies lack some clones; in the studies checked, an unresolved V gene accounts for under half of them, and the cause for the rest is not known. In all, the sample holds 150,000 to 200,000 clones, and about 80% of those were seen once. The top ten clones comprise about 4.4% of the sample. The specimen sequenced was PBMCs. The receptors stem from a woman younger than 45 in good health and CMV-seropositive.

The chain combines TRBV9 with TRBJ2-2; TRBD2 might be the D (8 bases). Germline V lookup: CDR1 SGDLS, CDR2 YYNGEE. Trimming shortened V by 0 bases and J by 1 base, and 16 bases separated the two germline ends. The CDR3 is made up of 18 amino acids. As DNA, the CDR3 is TGTGCCAGCAGCGTAGCTTCCAGGGGGACTAGGAACACCGGGGAGCTGTTTTTT. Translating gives CASSVASRGTRNTGELFF.

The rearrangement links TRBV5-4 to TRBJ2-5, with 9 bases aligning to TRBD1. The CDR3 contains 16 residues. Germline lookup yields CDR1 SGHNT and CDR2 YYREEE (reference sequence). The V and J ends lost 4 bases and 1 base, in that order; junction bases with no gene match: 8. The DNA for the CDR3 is TGTGCCAGCAGCACCCCCCGGACAGGGGTCCAAGAGACCCAGTACTTC. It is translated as CASSTPRTGVQETQYF.

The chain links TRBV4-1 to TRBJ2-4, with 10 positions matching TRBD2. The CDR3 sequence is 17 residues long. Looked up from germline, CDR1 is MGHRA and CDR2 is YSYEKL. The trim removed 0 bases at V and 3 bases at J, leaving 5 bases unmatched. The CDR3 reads CASSQERTSGVKNIQYF. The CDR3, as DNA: TGCGCCAGCAGCCAAGAAAGGACTAGCGGCGTCAAAAACATTCAGTACTTC.

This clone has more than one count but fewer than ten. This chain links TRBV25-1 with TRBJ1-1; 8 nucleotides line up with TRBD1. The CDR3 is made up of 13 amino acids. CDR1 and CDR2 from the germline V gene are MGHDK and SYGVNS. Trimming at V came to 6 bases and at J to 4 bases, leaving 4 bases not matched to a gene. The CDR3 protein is CASRGQGGTEAFF. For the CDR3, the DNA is TGTGCCAGCAGAGGACAGGGCGGCACTGAAGCTTTCTTT.

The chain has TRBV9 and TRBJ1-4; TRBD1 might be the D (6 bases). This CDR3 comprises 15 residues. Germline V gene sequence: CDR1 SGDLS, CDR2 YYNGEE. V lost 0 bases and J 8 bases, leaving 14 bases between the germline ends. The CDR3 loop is CASSVGPGEGEKLFF. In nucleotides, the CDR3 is TGTGCCAGCAGCGTAGGTCCAGGGGAAGGCGAAAAACTGTTTTTT.

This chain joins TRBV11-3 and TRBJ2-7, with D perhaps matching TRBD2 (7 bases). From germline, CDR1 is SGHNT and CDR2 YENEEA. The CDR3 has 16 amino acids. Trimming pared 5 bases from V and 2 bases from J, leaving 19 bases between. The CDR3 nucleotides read TGTGCCAGCAGCGTACTCGGGGGGCCCCCTCCCTACGAGCAGTACTTC. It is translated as CASSVLGGPPPYEQYF.

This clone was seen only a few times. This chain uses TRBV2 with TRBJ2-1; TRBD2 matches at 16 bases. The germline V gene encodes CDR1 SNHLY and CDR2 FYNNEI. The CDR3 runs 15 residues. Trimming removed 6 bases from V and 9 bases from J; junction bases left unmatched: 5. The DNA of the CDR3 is TGTGCCAGCAGGGGGACTAGCGGGAGGGCCAGTGAGCAGTTCTTC. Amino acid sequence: CASRGTSGRASEQFF.

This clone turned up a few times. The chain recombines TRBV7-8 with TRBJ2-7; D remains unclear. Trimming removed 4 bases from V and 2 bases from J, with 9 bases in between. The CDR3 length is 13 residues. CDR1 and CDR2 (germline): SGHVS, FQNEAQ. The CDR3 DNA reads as TGTGCCAGCAGCTGGAGAGGCCCCTACGAGCAGTACTTC. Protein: CASSWRGPYEQYF.

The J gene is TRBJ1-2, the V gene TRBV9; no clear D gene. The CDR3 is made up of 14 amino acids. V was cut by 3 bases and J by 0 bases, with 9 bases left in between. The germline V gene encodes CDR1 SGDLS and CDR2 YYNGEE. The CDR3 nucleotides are TGTGCCAGCAGCGCACAGAGAACTAACTATGGCTACACCTTC. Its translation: CASSAQRTNYGYTF.

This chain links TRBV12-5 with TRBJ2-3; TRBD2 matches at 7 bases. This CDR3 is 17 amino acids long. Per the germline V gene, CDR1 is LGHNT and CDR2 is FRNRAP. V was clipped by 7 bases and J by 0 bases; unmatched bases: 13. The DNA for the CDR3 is TGTGCTAGTGTTAGACCTCCAGCGGGGATTAGCACAGATACGCAGTATTTT. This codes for CASVRPPAGISTDTQYF.

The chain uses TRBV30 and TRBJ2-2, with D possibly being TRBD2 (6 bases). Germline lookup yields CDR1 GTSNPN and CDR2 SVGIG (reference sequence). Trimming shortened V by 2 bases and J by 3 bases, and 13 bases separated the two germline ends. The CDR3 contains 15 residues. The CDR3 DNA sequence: TGTGCCTGGAGTTGGGGGAGGAGTGACACCGGGGAGCTGTTTTTT. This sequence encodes CAWSWGRSDTGELFF.

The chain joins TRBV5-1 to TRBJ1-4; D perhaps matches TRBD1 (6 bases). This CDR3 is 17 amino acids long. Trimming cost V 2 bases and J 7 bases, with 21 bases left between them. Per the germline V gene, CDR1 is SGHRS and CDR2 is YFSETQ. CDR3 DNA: TGCGCCAGCAGCTTACTACAGCCGGGGGGGGCAGGTGAAAAACTGTTTTTT. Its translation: CASSLLQPGGAGEKLFF.

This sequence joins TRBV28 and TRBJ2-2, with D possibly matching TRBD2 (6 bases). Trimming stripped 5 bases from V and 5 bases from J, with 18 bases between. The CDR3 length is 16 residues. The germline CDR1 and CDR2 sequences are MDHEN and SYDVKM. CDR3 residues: CASSPRRRAQTGELFF. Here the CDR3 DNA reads TGTGCCAGCAGTCCCCGCAGGAGGGCCCAGACCGGGGAGCTGTTTTTT.

The CDR3 DNA sequence: TGTGCCAGCAGCCAGACACGGACATTGGATACGCAGTATTTT. Residues: CASSQTRTLDTQYF. The chain has TRBV5-4 and TRBJ2-3; a weak D match, TRBD1 (5 bases). V lost 4 bases to trimming and J lost 6 bases, with 15 bases between them. Germline CDR1 reads SGHNT; CDR2 reads YYREEE (reference sequence). CDR3 size: 14 residues.

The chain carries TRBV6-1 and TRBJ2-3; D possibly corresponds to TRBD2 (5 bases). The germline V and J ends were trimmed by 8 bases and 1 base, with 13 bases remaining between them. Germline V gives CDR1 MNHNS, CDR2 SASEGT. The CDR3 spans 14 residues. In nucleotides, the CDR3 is TGTGCCAGCGTGACTACCATCGGCACAGATACGCAGTATTTT. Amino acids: CASVTTIGTDTQYF.

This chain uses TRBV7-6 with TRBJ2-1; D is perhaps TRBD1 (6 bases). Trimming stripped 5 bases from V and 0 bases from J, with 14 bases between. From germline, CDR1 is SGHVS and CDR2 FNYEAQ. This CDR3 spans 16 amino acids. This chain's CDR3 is CASSQPWDNSYNEQFF. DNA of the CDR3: TGTGCCAGCAGCCAACCGTGGGACAACTCCTACAATGAGCAGTTCTTC.

The DNA of the CDR3 is TGCGCCAGCAGCTTGGGGGAGGCCCGCCACAATGAGCAGTTCTTC. This codes for CASSLGEARHNEQFF. The V call is TRBV5-1, the J call TRBJ2-1; D is perhaps TRBD2 (6 bases). This CDR3 region has 15 residues. Trimming removed 0 bases at V and 5 bases at J, with 12 bases between. Germline V gives CDR1 SGHRS, CDR2 YFSETQ.

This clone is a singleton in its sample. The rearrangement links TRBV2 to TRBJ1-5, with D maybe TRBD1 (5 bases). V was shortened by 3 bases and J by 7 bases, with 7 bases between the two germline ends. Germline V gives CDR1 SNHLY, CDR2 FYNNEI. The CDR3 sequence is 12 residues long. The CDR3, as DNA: TGTGCCAGCAGTGAGGAGGGGCAGCCCCAGCATTTT. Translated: CASSEEGQPQHF.

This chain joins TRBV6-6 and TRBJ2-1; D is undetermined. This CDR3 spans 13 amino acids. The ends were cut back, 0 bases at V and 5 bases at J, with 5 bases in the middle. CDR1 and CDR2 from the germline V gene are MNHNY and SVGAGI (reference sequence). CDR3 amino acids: CASSYSSDNEQFF. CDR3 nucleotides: TGTGCCAGCAGTTACTCGTCGGACAATGAGCAGTTCTTC.